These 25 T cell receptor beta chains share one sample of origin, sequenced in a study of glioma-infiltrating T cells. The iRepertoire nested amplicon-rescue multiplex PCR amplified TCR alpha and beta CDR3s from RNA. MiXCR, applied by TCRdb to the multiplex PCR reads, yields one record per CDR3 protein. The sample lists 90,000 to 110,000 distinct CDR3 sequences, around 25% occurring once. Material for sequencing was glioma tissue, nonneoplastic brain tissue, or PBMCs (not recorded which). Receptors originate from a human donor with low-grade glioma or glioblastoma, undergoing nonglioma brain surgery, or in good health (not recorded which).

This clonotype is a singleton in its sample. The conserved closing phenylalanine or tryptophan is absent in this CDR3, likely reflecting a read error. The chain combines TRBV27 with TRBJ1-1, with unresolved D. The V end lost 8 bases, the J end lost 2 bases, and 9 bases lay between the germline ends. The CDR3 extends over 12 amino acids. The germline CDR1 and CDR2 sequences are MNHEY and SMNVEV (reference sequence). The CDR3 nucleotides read TGTGCCAGCCGTGGCACAAACACTGAAGCTTTCTGT. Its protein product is CASRGTNTEAFC.

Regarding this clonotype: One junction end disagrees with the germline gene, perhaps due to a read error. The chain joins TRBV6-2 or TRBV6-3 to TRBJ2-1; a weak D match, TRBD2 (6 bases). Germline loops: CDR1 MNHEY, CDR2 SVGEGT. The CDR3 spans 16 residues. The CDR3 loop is CASSILCRGSYNEQFF. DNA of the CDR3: TGTGCCAGCAGCATCCTGTGTCGGGGGTCATACAACGAGCAGTTCTTC.

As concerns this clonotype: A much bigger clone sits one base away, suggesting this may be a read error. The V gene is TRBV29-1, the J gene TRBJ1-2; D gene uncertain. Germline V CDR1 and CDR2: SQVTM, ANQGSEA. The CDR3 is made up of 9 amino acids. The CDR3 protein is CSDAGGYAF. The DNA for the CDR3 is TGCAGCGACGCTGGCGGCTACGCCTTC.

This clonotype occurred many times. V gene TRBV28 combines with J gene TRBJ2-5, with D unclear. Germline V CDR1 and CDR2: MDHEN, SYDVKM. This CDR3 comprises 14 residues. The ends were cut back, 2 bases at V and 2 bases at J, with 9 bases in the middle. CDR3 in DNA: TGTGCCAGCAGTTTAGCACTCCTTCAAGAGACCCAGTACTTC. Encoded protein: CASSLALLQETQYF. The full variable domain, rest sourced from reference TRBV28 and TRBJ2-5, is DVKVTQSSRYLVKRTGEKVFLECVQDMDHENMFWYRQDPGLGLRLIYFSYDVKMKEKGDIPEGYSVSREKKERFSLILESASTNQTSMYLCASSLALLQETQYFGPGTRLLVL.

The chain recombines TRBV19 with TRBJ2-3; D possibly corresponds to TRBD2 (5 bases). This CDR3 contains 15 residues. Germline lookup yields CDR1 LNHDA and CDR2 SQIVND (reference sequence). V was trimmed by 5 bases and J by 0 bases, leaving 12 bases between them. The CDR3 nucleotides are TGTGCCAGTAGTCCCAGGCGGGCCAGCACAGATACGCAGTATTTT. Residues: CASSPRRASTDTQYF.

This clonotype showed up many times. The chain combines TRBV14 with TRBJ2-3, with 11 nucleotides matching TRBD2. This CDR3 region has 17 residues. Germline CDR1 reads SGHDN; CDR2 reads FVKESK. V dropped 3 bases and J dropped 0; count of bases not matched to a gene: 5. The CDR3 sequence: CASSQLGLAVSTDTQYF. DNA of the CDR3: TGTGCCAGCAGCCAGCTGGGACTAGCGGTTAGCACAGATACGCAGTATTTT.

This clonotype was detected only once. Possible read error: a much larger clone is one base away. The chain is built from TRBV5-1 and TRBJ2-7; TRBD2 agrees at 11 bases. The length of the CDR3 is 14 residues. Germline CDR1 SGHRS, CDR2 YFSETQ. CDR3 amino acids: CASSLTSGSREQHF. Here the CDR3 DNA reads TGCGCCAGCAGCTTGACTAGCGGGAGTCGCGAGCAGCACTTC.

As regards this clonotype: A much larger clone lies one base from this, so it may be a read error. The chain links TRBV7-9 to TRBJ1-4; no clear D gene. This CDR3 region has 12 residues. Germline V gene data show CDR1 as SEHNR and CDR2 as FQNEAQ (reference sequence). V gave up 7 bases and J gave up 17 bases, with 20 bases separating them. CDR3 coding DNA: TGTGCCAGCATCTCAAGAAACCAGGTTATCTTTTTT. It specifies CASISRNQVIFF.

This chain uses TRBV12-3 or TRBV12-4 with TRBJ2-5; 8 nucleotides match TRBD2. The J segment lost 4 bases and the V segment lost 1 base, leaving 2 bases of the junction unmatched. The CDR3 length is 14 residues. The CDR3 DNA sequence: TGTGCCAGCAGTTTAGTCCGGGGGGGAGAGACCCAGTACTTC. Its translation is CASSLVRGGETQYF.

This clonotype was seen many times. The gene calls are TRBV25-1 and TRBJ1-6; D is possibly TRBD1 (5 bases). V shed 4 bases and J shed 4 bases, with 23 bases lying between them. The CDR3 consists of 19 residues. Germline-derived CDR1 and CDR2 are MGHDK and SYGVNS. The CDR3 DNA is TGTGCCAGCAGTGGCTCCGGGCGGCAGGGTTCCCTTTATAATTCACCCCTCCACTTT. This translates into CASSGSGRQGSLYNSPLHF.

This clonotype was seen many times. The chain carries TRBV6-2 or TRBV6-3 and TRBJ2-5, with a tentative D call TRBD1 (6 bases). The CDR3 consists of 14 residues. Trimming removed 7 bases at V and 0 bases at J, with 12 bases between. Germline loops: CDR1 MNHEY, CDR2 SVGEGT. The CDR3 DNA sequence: TGTGCCAGCACCCCCGGGACAAACCAAGAGACCCAGTACTTC. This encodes CASTPGTNQETQYF.

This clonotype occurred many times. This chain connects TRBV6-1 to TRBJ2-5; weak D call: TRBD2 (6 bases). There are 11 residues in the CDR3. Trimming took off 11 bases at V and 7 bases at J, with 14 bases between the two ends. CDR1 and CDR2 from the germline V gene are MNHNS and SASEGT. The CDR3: CAGGRGRTQYF. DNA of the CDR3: TGTGCCGGAGGACGGGGGAGGACCCAGTACTTC.

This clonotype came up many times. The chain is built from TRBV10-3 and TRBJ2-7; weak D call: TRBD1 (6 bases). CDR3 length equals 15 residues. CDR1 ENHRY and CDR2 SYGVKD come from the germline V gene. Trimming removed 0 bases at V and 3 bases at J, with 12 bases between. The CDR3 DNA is TGTGCCATCAGTGAGTCCCTCGGACAGATCTACGAGCAGTACTTC. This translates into CAISESLGQIYEQYF.

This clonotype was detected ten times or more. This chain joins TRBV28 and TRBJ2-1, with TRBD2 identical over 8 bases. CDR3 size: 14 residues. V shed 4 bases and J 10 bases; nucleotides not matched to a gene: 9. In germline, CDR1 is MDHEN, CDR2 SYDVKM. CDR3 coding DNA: TGTGCCAGCAGTTGGGGACTAGGGGAAGGGGAGCAGTTCTTC. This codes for CASSWGLGEGEQFF.

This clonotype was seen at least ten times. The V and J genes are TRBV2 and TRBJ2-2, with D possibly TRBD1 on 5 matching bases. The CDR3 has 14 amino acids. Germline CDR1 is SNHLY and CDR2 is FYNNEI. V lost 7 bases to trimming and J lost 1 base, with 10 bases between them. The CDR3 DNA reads TGTGCCAGCAACCTCCAGGGGAACACCGGGGAGCTGTTTTTT. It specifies CASNLQGNTGELFF.

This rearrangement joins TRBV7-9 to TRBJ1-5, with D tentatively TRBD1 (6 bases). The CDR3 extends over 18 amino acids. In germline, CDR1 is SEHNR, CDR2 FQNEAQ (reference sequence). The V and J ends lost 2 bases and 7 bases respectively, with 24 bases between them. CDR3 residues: CASSLLSVYHRATQPQHF. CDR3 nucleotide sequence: TGTGCCAGCAGCTTACTTTCTGTCTACCACAGGGCCACCCAGCCCCAGCATTTT. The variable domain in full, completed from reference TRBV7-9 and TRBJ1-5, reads DTGVSQNPRHKITKRGQNVTFRCDPISEHNRLYWYRQTLGQGPEFLTYFQNEAQLEKSRLLSDRFSAERPKGSFSTLEIQRTEQGDSAMYLCASSLLSVYHRATQPQHFGDGTRLSIL.

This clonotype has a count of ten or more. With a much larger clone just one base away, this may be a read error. CDR3 region: CASSFRAGASTDTQYF. The CDR3 nucleotides read TGTGCCAGCAGTTTCCGTGCAGGGGCGAGCACAGATACGCAGTATTTT. V gene TRBV27 combines with J gene TRBJ2-3, with D perhaps matching TRBD1 (6 bases). Trimming stripped 3 bases from V and 0 bases from J, with 13 bases between. Germline V gene sequence: CDR1 MNHEY, CDR2 SMNVEV (reference sequence). The CDR3 spans 16 residues.

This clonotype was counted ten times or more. The CDR3 DNA is TGTGCCAGCATCATCGGAGGGCCAAGTGATACGCAGTATTTT. Protein product: CASIIGGPSDTQYF. The V gene is TRBV6-1, the J gene TRBJ2-3; weak D call: TRBD2 (6 bases). Germline CDR1 MNHNS, CDR2 SASEGT. V was pared by 7 bases and J by 6 bases, with 17 bases between. The CDR3 consists of 14 residues.

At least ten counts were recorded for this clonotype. The CDR3 coding sequence is TGTGCCAGCAGTCGGCGACAGGGAACTAATGAAGCTTTCTTT. The encoded protein is CASSRRQGTNEAFF. The rearrangement uses TRBV11-2 and TRBJ1-1, with 7 bases fitting TRBD1. Germline trimming cut 6 bases from V and 7 bases from J; bases unmatched to any gene: 11. This CDR3 contains 14 residues. From germline, CDR1 is SGHAT and CDR2 FQNNGV.

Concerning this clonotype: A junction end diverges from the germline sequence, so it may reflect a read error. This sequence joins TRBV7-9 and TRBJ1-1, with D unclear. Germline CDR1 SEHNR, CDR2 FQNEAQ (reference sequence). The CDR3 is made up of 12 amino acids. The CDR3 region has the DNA TGTGCCAGCAGCCATATATACACTGTAGCTTTCTTT. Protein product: CASSHIYTVAFF.

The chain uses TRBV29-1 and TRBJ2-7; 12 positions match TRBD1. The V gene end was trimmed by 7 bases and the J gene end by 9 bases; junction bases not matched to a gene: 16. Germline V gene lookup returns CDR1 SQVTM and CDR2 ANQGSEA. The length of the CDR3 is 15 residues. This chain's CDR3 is CSAGPPGTGGDGQYF. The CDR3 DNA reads TGCAGCGCCGGTCCCCCCGGGACAGGGGGCGACGGGCAGTACTTC.

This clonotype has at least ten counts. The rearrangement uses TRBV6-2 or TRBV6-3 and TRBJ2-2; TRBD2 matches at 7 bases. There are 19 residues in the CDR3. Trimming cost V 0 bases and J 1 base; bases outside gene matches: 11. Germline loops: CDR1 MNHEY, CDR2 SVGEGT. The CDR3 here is CASSYSPSSSGLNTGELFF. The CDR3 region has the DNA TGTGCCAGCAGTTACTCCCCCTCCTCTAGCGGATTGAACACCGGGGAGCTGTTTTTT.

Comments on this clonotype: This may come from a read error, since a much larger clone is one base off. CDR3 sequence (DNA): TGTGCCACCAGTGATTGGGGTTCCCCGTCCACAGATACGCAGTATTTT. The encoded protein is CATSDWGSPSTDTQYF. J is TRBJ2-3 and V is TRBV24-1, with D unclear. Germline V gene lookup returns CDR1 KGHDR and CDR2 SFDVKD. Trimming took 2 bases from V and 2 from J, leaving 13 bases between them. The CDR3 loop spans 16 amino acids.

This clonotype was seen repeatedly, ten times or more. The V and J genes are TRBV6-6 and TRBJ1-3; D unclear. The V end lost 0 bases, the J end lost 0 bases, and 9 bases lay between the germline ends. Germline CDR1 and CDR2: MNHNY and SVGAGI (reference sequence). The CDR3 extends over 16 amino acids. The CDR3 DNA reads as TGTGCCAGCAGTTACTCGACACCGATCTCTGGAAACACCATATATTTT. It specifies CASSYSTPISGNTIYF.

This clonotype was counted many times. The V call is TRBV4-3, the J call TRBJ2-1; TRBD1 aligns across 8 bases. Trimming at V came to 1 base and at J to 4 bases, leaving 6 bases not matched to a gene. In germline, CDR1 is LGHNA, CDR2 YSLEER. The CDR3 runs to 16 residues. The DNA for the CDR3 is TGCGCCAGCAGCCAAGCCGGGACAGGTCCATACAATGAGCAGTTCTTC. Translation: CASSQAGTGPYNEQFF.